These 26 T cell receptor beta chains originate from one sample sequenced in a study of T cells in Graves' hyperthyroidism and ophthalmopathy. Amplified regions were TCR beta CDR3 sequences from RNA transcripts. Initially, a first-round RT-PCR of the TCR CDR3 employed the HTBI primer set. Using its own MiXCR run on the multiplex PCR reads, TCRdb lists one record per CDR3 protein. The data show under 300,000 distinct CDR3 sequences, around 15% seen once. The sequenced sample was blood. The receptors were sampled from a woman between 35 and 50 years old with Graves' hyperthyroidism.

This clonotype was seen only a few times. The chain is built from TRBV3-1 and TRBJ2-1; 8 bases line up with TRBD2. The germline V gene encodes CDR1 LGHDT and CDR2 YNNKEL (reference sequence). This CDR3 has 14 amino acids. The V gene end was trimmed by 6 bases and the J gene end by 9 bases; junction bases not matched to a gene: 10. CDR3 DNA: TGTGCCAGCAGAGAGATTGGGACTAGAGGTGAGCAGTTCTTC. It codes for CASREIGTRGEQFF.

The table lists this clonotype with many counts. The gene calls are TRBV5-6 and TRBJ1-2, with D unresolved. This CDR3 contains 16 residues. The V end lost 0 bases, the J end lost 0 bases, and 12 bases lay between the germline ends. The germline V gene has CDR1 SGHDT and CDR2 YYEEEE. The CDR3 coding sequence is TGTGCCAGCAGCTTGGGCCTCGTCTCTACTAACTATGGCTACACCTTC. Its translation is CASSLGLVSTNYGYTF. The variable domain in full, completed from reference TRBV5-6 and TRBJ1-2, reads DAGVTQSPTHLIKTRGQQVTLRCSPKSGHDTVSWYQQALGQGPQFIFQYYEEEERQRGNFPDRFSGHQFPNYSSELNVNALLLGDSALYLCASSLGLVSTNYGYTFGSGTRLTVV.

The chain links TRBV10-3 to TRBJ2-3; D is undetermined. The CDR3 runs 12 residues. V lost 5 bases to trimming and J lost 0 bases, with 3 bases between them. Looked up from germline, CDR1 is ENHRY and CDR2 is SYGVKD. The CDR3 DNA is TGTGCCATCAGTAAGAGCACAGATACGCAGTATTTT. Amino acid sequence: CAISKSTDTQYF.

The table lists this clonotype with a few counts. V gene TRBV19 combines with J gene TRBJ1-2; tentative D call: TRBD1 (6 bases). Trimming took off 11 bases at V and 6 bases at J, with 19 bases between the two ends. Germline CDR1 reads LNHDA; CDR2 reads SQIVND (reference sequence). The CDR3 loop spans 13 amino acids. The CDR3 region has the DNA TGTGCCTCTGCGGGGGCATATGGGGATGGCTACACCTTC. It specifies CASAGAYGDGYTF.

This clonotype was seen many times. The J gene is TRBJ2-5, the V gene TRBV20-1; 9 bases align to TRBD1. The CDR3 spans 16 residues. Germline loops: CDR1 DFQATT, CDR2 SNEGSKA (reference sequence). V lost 5 bases to trimming and J lost 0 bases; unmatched junction nucleotides: 10. The CDR3: CSAHDPGTGNQETQYF. The CDR3, as DNA: TGCAGTGCTCACGACCCCGGGACAGGGAACCAAGAGACCCAGTACTTC.

This clonotype occurred a few times. The genes are TRBV29-1 and TRBJ1-5, with 7 bases aligning to TRBD1. CDR1 SQVTM and CDR2 ANQGSEA come from the germline V gene. The V gene end was trimmed by 6 bases and the J gene end by 2 bases; junction bases not matched to a gene: 19. This CDR3 spans 18 amino acids. CDR3 region: CSVGDRDRSNIGNQPQHF. CDR3 nucleotide sequence: TGCAGCGTAGGCGACAGGGATCGTAGTAATATCGGCAATCAGCCCCAGCATTTT. Together with reference TRBV29-1 and TRBJ1-5, the CDR3 gives the full variable domain: SAVISQKPSRDICQRGTSLTIQCQVDSQVTMMFWYRQQPGQSLTLIATANQGSEATYESGFVIDKFPISRPNLTFSTLTVSNMSPEDSSIYLCSVGDRDRSNIGNQPQHFGDGTRLSIL.

Comments on this clonotype: A clone one base away is much larger, so this may be a read error. The chain carries TRBV28 and TRBJ2-3; 8 bases are a match to TRBD1. The CDR3 contains 13 residues. CDR1 is MDHEN and CDR2 is SYDVKM in the germline V gene. V trimming: 7 bases; J trimming: 5 bases; junction bases outside the gene matches: 5. The CDR3 DNA reads as TGTGCCAGCACGGGACAGGTCATAGATACGCAGTATTTT. It codes for CASTGQVIDTQYF. Full variable domain (remainder filled in from reference TRBV28 and TRBJ2-3): DVKVTQSSRYLVKRTGEKVFLECVQDMDHENMFWYRQDPGLGLRLIYFSYDVKMKEKGDIPEGYSVSREKKERFSLILESASTNQTSMYLCASTGQVIDTQYFGPGTRLTVL.

Only a few counts were recorded for this clonotype. The chain combines TRBV20-1 with TRBJ2-7; TRBD2 agrees at 14 bases. The V segment lost 1 base and the J segment 3 bases; nucleotides outside the gene matches: 2. The CDR3 spans 15 residues. The V gene's germline CDR1 is DFQATT and CDR2 SNEGSKA (reference sequence). The chain's CDR3 is CSARGTSGRLYEQYF. In nucleotides, the CDR3 is TGCAGTGCTAGAGGGACTAGCGGGAGGCTCTACGAGCAGTACTTC.

On this clonotype: A much more abundant neighbour one base away suggests this may be a read error. The gene calls are TRBV11-3 and TRBJ2-4; D is ambiguous. Germline lookup yields CDR1 SGHNT and CDR2 YENEEA. This CDR3 spans 14 amino acids. The CDR3 DNA is TGTGCCAGCAGCTTAGATTCGGCCAAAAACACTCAGTACTTC. Its translation: CASSLDSAKNTQYF. The full variable domain, with the rest looked up from reference TRBV11-3 and TRBJ2-4, is EAGVVQSPRYKIIEKKQPVAFWCNPISGHNTLYWYLQNLGQGPELLIRYENEEAVDDSQLPKDRFSAERLKGVDSTLKIQPAELGDSAVYLCASSLDSAKNTQYFGAGTRLSVL.

This clonotype was recorded many times. The chain couples TRBV12-3 or TRBV12-4 to TRBJ1-6; D perhaps matches TRBD1 (6 bases). The V end lost 10 bases, the J end lost 8 bases, and 21 bases lay between the germline ends. This CDR3 comprises 15 residues. Here the CDR3 DNA reads TGTGCCATTACGACCCTAGGGGGGGGATATTCACCCCTCCACTTT. The encoded protein is CAITTLGGGYSPLHF.

In its sample, this clonotype was seen many times. The genes are TRBV27 and TRBJ1-5, with 7 bases aligning to TRBD1. The trim removed 5 bases at V and 10 bases at J, leaving 8 bases unmatched. CDR1 is MNHEY, CDR2 SMNVEV, per germline (reference sequence). The CDR3 has 13 residues. DNA for the CDR3: TGTGCCAGCAGTAGACAGGGAGGTAGCCCCCAGCATTTT. Translating gives CASSRQGGSPQHF.

This clonotype came up many times. This chain uses TRBV3-1 with TRBJ2-7, with a tentative D call TRBD2 (5 bases). This CDR3 contains 15 residues. Germline V gives CDR1 LGHDT, CDR2 YNNKEL (reference sequence). The V and J ends lost 0 bases and 1 base respectively, with 10 bases between them. CDR3 nucleotide sequence: TGTGCCAGCAGCCAAGACCCGGGGTTGTCCTACGAGCAGTACTTC. Encoded protein: CASSQDPGLSYEQYF.

This clonotype was counted ten times or more. V gene TRBV11-2 combines with J gene TRBJ2-2; D possibly corresponds to TRBD2 (5 bases). Trimming took 1 base from V and 3 from J, leaving 12 bases between them. The CDR3 sequence is 16 residues long. Germline values: CDR1 SGHAT, CDR2 FQNNGV. The CDR3 is CASSLGPGMDTGELFF. In DNA form, the CDR3 reads TGTGCCAGCAGCTTAGGTCCGGGGATGGACACCGGGGAGCTGTTTTTT.

The rearrangement uses TRBV18 and TRBJ2-1; 10 nucleotides agree with TRBD1. The CDR3 loop spans 16 amino acids. Germline V gene sequence: CDR1 KGHSH, CDR2 LQKENI. V shed 3 bases, J shed 4 bases, and the junction held 6 bases outside the gene matches. In DNA, the CDR3 is TGTGCCAGCTCACCCCCTCCGGGACAGGGGTACAATGAGCAGTTCTTC. Encoded protein: CASSPPPGQGYNEQFF.

This clonotype was counted at least ten times. The V gene is TRBV14, the J gene TRBJ2-5, with D possibly TRBD2 on 5 matching bases. Trimming stripped 3 bases from V and 2 bases from J, with 19 bases between. CDR1 is SGHDN and CDR2 is FVKESK in the germline V gene. This CDR3 contains 17 residues. The chain's CDR3 is CASSHQRRRARQETQYF. For the CDR3, the DNA is TGTGCCAGCAGCCATCAAAGACGGCGGGCACGGCAAGAGACCCAGTACTTC.

The gene calls are TRBV2 and TRBJ2-5; 13 bases agree with TRBD2. Germline V gene data show CDR1 as SNHLY and CDR2 as FYNNEI. V shed 5 bases and J 4 bases; nucleotides not matched to a gene: 7. This CDR3 is 16 amino acids long. The CDR3 reads CASSTGLAGVRETQYF. The CDR3 nucleotides are TGTGCCAGCAGTACAGGACTAGCGGGAGTGAGAGAGACCCAGTACTTC. The complete variable domain, with remaining parts taken from reference TRBV2 and TRBJ2-5, reads EPEVTQTPSHQVTQMGQEVILRCVPISNHLYFYWYRQILGQKVEFLVSFYNNEISEKSEIFDDQFSVERPDGSNFTLKIRSTKLEDSAMYFCASSTGLAGVRETQYFGPGTRLLVL.

In its sample, this clonotype was seen a few times. The J gene is TRBJ1-4, the V gene TRBV12-3 or TRBV12-4; no clear D. CDR3 length equals 15 residues. Deletions cut 5 bases from V and 0 bases from J, with 10 bases between. Written as DNA, the CDR3 is TGTGCCAGCAGTCCCCAATTTGCAACTAATGAAAAACTGTTTTTT. Protein: CASSPQFATNEKLFF.

This clonotype was found many times. The chain carries TRBV6-1 and TRBJ2-1; TRBD1 matches at 8 bases. Germline values: CDR1 MNHNS, CDR2 SASEGT. The trim removed 7 bases at V and 4 bases at J, leaving 9 bases unmatched. This CDR3 region has 15 residues. CDR3 nucleotide sequence: TGTGCCAGCATTTATGACAGGGGCTTATACAATGAGCAGTTCTTC. This gives the protein CASIYDRGLYNEQFF.

The sample holds many counts of this clonotype. The chain uses TRBV7-2 and TRBJ2-3; perhaps TRBD2 as D (6 bases). V lost 2 bases, J lost 5 bases, and 17 bases lay in between. Germline V gene sequence: CDR1 SGHTA, CDR2 FQGNSA. This CDR3 contains 16 residues. The CDR3 protein is CASSLIGTIGGDTQYF. CDR3 bases: TGTGCCAGCAGCTTAATCGGCACTATCGGGGGAGATACGCAGTATTTT.

This clonotype was seen at least ten times. This rearrangement joins TRBV10-3 to TRBJ2-1, with TRBD1 identical over 9 bases. The trim removed 6 bases at V and 4 bases at J, leaving 1 base unmatched. Germline CDR1 reads ENHRY; CDR2 reads SYGVKD. This CDR3 is 13 amino acids long. The CDR3 nucleotides read TGTGCCATCAGGACAGGGGGATACAATGAGCAGTTCTTC. It codes for CAIRTGGYNEQFF.

This clonotype occurred a few times. This chain links TRBV14 with TRBJ2-3; 8 nucleotides agree with TRBD2. Unmatched junction bases numbered 11, after V lost 0 bases and J lost 6 bases. The CDR3 is made up of 17 amino acids. CDR1 SGHDN and CDR2 FVKESK come from the germline V gene. The chain's CDR3 is CASSQDLRLAGLDTQYF. In nucleotides, the CDR3 is TGTGCCAGCAGCCAAGATCTTAGATTAGCGGGATTGGATACGCAGTATTTT.

The chain couples TRBV29-1 to TRBJ1-1; D unresolved. The V end lost 6 bases, the J end lost 12 bases, and 14 bases lay between the germline ends. Germline loops: CDR1 SQVTM, CDR2 ANQGSEA. The CDR3 runs 10 residues. CDR3 DNA: TGCAGCGTCCTACATGTCGAAACTTTCTTT. Its translation: CSVLHVETFF.

This clonotype was counted at least ten times. The chain has TRBV7-9 and TRBJ2-2; D is unresolved. The germline CDR1 and CDR2 sequences are SEHNR and FQNEAQ (reference sequence). CDR3 length equals 14 residues. Deletions cut 4 bases from V and 6 bases from J, with 12 bases between. In nucleotides, the CDR3 is TGTGCCAGCAGCTCATCGACCGTATCCGGGGAGCTGTTTTTT. Amino acids: CASSSSTVSGELFF.

The CDR3 bases are TGTGCCAGCAGCGCGACAGGGGCCGGTGGCTACACCTTC. This encodes CASSATGAGGYTF. The J gene is TRBJ1-2, the V gene TRBV25-1, with TRBD1 identical over 8 bases. Germline loops: CDR1 MGHDK, CDR2 SYGVNS. The CDR3 covers 13 residues. J lost 7 bases, V lost 6 bases, and 7 bases had no gene match.

This clonotype was counted between two and nine times. V is TRBV25-1 and J is TRBJ1-2, with TRBD1 matching 7 bases. V gave up 2 bases and J gave up 5 bases; unmatched junction bases: 5. Germline V gives CDR1 MGHDK, CDR2 SYGVNS. This CDR3 has 14 amino acids. This CDR3 reads CASSEPGQTYGYTF. The CDR3 nucleotides are TGTGCCAGCAGTGAACCGGGACAGACTTATGGCTACACCTTC.

Details on this clonotype: A read error may account for a junction end that differs from germline. The rearrangement uses TRBV20-1 and TRBJ2-7; D might be TRBD2 (6 bases). Germline CDR1 is DFQATT and CDR2 is SNEGSKA (reference sequence). The CDR3 length is 13 residues. Here the CDR3 reads CGARDGGVYEQYF. The CDR3 DNA reads TGCGGTGCTAGAGATGGAGGGGTCTACGAGCAGTACTTC.